The entry below gives a single T cell receptor (beta chain) sequence along with its context. The target of this receptor is not known. Base qualities were left out, and no much larger clone turns up one base away. V loses 2 bases, J loses 0 bases, and the germline ends lie 13 bases apart. Via the germline V gene, CDR1 is WSHSY and CDR2 SAAADI. Inclusive of the bounding cysteine and phenylalanine, the CDR3 is 16 residues long. The sequence is cut down to CDR3 DNA, 48 bases in frame from base 1. The data were taken from a study of T cell changes during pregnancy in multiple sclerosis (dated by TCRdb to between 2018 and 2020). In terms of the full investigation: In women with multiple sclerosis, the researchers looked at how the T cell repertoire shifted as pregnancy progressed.

Library preparation was by the immunoSEQ multiplex PCR assay. Imported from immuneACCESS, the table was reduced by TCRdb to in-frame sequences with V and J called. These copies leave out some clones; in studies compared against another copy, an unresolved V gene accounts for under half, and the cause of the remainder is not known. A total of about 32,000 clones appear in this sample, roughly nine tenths of them only once. The top ten constitute 10% of the sample. The receptor's source is a female donor with multiple sclerosis, enrolled in a pregnancy study. The sequence is built from TRBV10-2 and TRBJ1-1, with the D gene not clear enough to name. The sequencing used CD8+ T cells from peripheral blood mononuclear cells, collected in the second trimester of pregnancy. CDR3 sequence: CASSEPPKGVNTEAFF. The nucleotide sequence reads TGCGCCAGCAGTGAGCCTCCGAAGGGAGTGAACACTGAAGCTTTCTTT.